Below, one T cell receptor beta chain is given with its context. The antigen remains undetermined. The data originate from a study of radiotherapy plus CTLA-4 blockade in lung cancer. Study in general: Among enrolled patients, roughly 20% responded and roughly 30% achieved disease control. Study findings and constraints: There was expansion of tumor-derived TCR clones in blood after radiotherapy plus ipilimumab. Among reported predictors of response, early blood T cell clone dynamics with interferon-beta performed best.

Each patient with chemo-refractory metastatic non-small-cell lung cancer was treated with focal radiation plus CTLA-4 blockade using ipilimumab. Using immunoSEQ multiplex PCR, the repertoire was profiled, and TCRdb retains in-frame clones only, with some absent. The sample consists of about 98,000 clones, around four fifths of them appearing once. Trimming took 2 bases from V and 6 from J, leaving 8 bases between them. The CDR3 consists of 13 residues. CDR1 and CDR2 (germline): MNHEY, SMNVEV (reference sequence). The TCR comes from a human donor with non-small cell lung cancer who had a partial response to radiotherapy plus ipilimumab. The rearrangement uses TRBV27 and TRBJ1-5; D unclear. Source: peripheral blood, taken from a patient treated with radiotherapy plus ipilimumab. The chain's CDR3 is CASSLNRGQPQHF. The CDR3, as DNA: TGTGCCAGCAGTTTAAATCGGGGTCAGCCCCAGCATTTT.